This entry lists 32 T cell receptor beta chains sequenced from one sample in a study of Ad26.COV2.S vaccination and SARS-CoV-2 variants. Sequencing used immunoSEQ multiplex PCR; TCRdb keeps in-frame clones, though not all of them. The sample consists of about 400,000 clones, approximately 90% of them appearing once. Indicated treatment: 15 to 20 received Ad26.COV2.S at low or high dose, single or two shots; about 5 received placebo; per-sample allocation not given. The study sampled participants on day 63 after the first vaccine or placebo injection. Sequencing was performed on peripheral blood, taken in a trial of Ad26.COV2.S vaccine versus placebo. The receptors were sampled from a person between 18 and 59 years old who received the Ad26.COV2.S COVID-19 vaccine or a placebo.

This chain uses TRBV5-1 with TRBJ2-7; a weak D match, TRBD1 (5 bases). Germline CDR1 reads SGHRS; CDR2 reads YFSETQ. CDR3 length equals 15 residues. Trimming took 2 bases from V and 3 from J, leaving 15 bases between them. In DNA form, the CDR3 reads TGCGCCAGCAGCTTTGGTGCAGGGTTCAGCTACGAGCAGTACTTC. Translation: CASSFGAGFSYEQYF.

This sequence joins TRBV19 and TRBJ2-3, with 8 nucleotides matching TRBD1. Germline trimming cut 4 bases from V and 6 bases from J; bases unmatched to any gene: 6. The CDR3 sequence is 14 residues long. Germline V gene lookup returns CDR1 LNHDA and CDR2 SQIVND (reference sequence). The CDR3 loop is CASSRTGFGDTQYF. The CDR3 DNA reads as TGTGCCAGTAGTAGGACAGGGTTCGGGGATACGCAGTATTTT.

The chain uses TRBV5-1 and TRBJ1-2; D unresolved. The V end lost 6 bases, the J end lost 0 bases, and 15 bases lay between the germline ends. The CDR3 length is 15 residues. Germline V gene sequence: CDR1 SGHRS, CDR2 YFSETQ. CDR3 protein: CASKVEAGANYGYTF. CDR3 sequence (DNA): TGCGCCAGCAAGGTAGAAGCAGGAGCTAACTATGGCTACACCTTC.

The chain carries TRBV2 and TRBJ2-7; D assignment may be TRBD1 or TRBD2 (5 bases each). The CDR3 length is 15 residues. The V gene lost 1 base and the J gene lost 3 bases, with 13 bases spanning the gap. The germline gives CDR1 SNHLY, CDR2 FYNNEI. The CDR3: CASSEGPPGGYEQYF. The CDR3 region has the DNA TGTGCCAGCAGTGAAGGTCCTCCTGGGGGCTACGAGCAGTACTTC.

This clone has a single count. V is TRBV27 and J is TRBJ1-6; the match to TRBD1 covers 11 bases. The germline V gene has CDR1 MNHEY and CDR2 SMNVEV (reference sequence). The V gene end was trimmed by 6 bases and the J gene end by 7 bases; junction bases not matched to a gene: 2. The CDR3 runs 14 residues. CDR3 amino acids: CASRGTGGNSPLHF. CDR3 sequence (DNA): TGTGCCAGCAGAGGGACAGGGGGGAATTCACCCCTCCACTTT.

The DNA for the CDR3 is TGTGCCAGTAGTACTTTGACGGGAGACACTGAAGCTTTCTTT. This encodes CASSTLTGDTEAFF. The V and J genes are TRBV19 and TRBJ1-1; D remains unclear. V lost 4 bases and J lost 3, with 12 bases in between. This CDR3 spans 14 amino acids. Germline values: CDR1 LNHDA, CDR2 SQIVND (reference sequence).

The CDR3 loop reads CASTMQTGFYGYTF. As DNA, the CDR3 is TGTGCCAGCACCATGCAAACAGGTTTCTATGGCTACACCTTC. The V gene is TRBV5-4, the J gene TRBJ1-2, with TRBD1 as a possible D gene (5 bases). CDR1 SGHNT and CDR2 YYREEE come from the germline V gene (reference sequence). The CDR3 contains 14 residues. The germline V and J ends were trimmed by 6 bases and 4 bases, with 16 bases remaining between them. The full variable domain, with the rest looked up from reference TRBV5-4 and TRBJ1-2, is ETGVTQSPTHLIKTRGQQVTLRCSSQSGHNTVSWYQQALGQGPQFIFQYYREEENGRGNFPPRFSGLQFPNYSSELNVNALELDDSALYLCASTMQTGFYGYTFGSGTRLTVV.

This clone appeared a single time. V usage is TRBV11-2 and J usage is TRBJ2-7, with TRBD1 identical over 8 bases. Germline V gives CDR1 SGHAT, CDR2 FQNNGV. V dropped 5 bases and J dropped 3; count of bases not matched to a gene: 6. The CDR3 is made up of 14 amino acids. CDR3 residues: CASSQGQESYEQYF. CDR3 DNA: TGTGCCAGCAGCCAGGGACAGGAGAGCTACGAGCAGTACTTC. The full variable domain, in which reference TRBV11-2 and TRBJ2-7 provide the parts outside the CDR3, is EAGVAQSPRYKIIEKRQSVAFWCNPISGHATLYWYQQILGQGPKLLIQFQNNGVVDDSQLPKDRFSAERLKGVDSTLKIQPAKLEDSAVYLCASSQGQESYEQYFGPGTRLTVT.

This clone was observed a few times. The chain combines TRBV5-8 with TRBJ1-6; TRBD1 aligns across 11 bases. Germline V gives CDR1 SGHTS, CDR2 YDEGEE. Losses at the gene ends were 6 bases for V and 7 bases for J; bases not matched to a gene: 9. This CDR3 is 16 amino acids long. This CDR3 is CASIMDRGLPNSPLHF. The CDR3 region has the DNA TGTGCCAGCATCATGGACAGGGGGCTGCCCAATTCACCCCTCCACTTT.

The gene calls are TRBV5-1 and TRBJ2-5; 8 positions match TRBD1. Germline loops: CDR1 SGHRS, CDR2 YFSETQ. CDR3 size: 15 residues. With 4 bases clipped from V and 2 bases from J, the junction kept 7 bases outside the gene matches. The CDR3 loop is CASSHRTGWQETQYF. DNA for the CDR3: TGCGCCAGCAGCCATCGGACAGGGTGGCAAGAGACCCAGTACTTC. Looking up the rest from reference TRBV5-1 and TRBJ2-5 gives the full variable domain: KAGVTQTPRYLIKTRGQQVTLSCSPISGHRSVSWYQQTPGQGLQFLFEYFSETQRNKGNFPGRFSGRQFSNSRSEMNVSTLELGDSALYLCASSHRTGWQETQYFGPGTRLLVL.

This chain links TRBV2 with TRBJ1-2; maybe TRBD1 (5 bases). V lost 8 bases and J lost 4, with 17 bases in between. The germline V gene encodes CDR1 SNHLY and CDR2 FYNNEI. The CDR3 runs 14 residues. CDR3 loop: CASAGFGGGYGYTF. CDR3 sequence (DNA): TGTGCCAGCGCCGGCTTTGGGGGTGGCTATGGCTACACCTTC.

J is TRBJ2-7 and V is TRBV2, with TRBD1 as a possible D gene (5 bases). Trimming stripped 6 bases from V and 3 bases from J, with 18 bases between. The germline V gene has CDR1 SNHLY and CDR2 FYNNEI. This CDR3 contains 15 residues. CDR3 sequence reads: CASSADGQGLYEQYF. DNA of the CDR3: TGTGCCAGCAGCGCGGACGGACAAGGCCTCTACGAGCAGTACTTC.

The rearrangement joins TRBV7-9 to TRBJ2-1; the D is unclear. Trimming cost V 0 bases and J 4 bases, with 10 bases left between them. The CDR3 is 15 residues long. CDR1 is SEHNR and CDR2 is FQNEAQ in the germline V gene (reference sequence). CDR3 residues: CASSLAFEHYNEQFF. CDR3 in DNA: TGTGCCAGCAGCTTAGCTTTCGAACATTACAATGAGCAGTTCTTC.

The rearrangement uses TRBV4-1 and TRBJ1-4; 7 positions agree with TRBD1. V was pared by 3 bases and J by 5 bases, with 9 bases of the junction left unmatched. This CDR3 has 16 residues. CDR1 is MGHRA and CDR2 is YSYEKL in the germline V gene. The CDR3 is CASSHPRQGQNEKLFF. The CDR3 bases are TGCGCCAGCAGCCACCCCAGACAGGGACAGAATGAAAAACTGTTTTTT.

J is TRBJ2-3 and V is TRBV19; the match to TRBD2 covers 10 bases. Germline loops: CDR1 LNHDA, CDR2 SQIVND (reference sequence). J was trimmed by 4 bases and V by 6 bases; bases with no gene match: 7. This CDR3 region has 15 residues. CDR3 nucleotide sequence: TGTGCCAGTAGCGTGCCCAGCGGGGGGGCAGATACGCAGTATTTT. Encoded protein: CASSVPSGGADTQYF.

This clone was found a few times. In DNA, the CDR3 is TGTGCCAGCAGCTTGGGAGGGCCCGAAGCTTTCTTT. Protein product: CASSLGGPEAFF. The chain couples TRBV5-6 to TRBJ1-1; D gene ambiguous. The germline V and J ends were trimmed by 0 bases and 8 bases, with 8 bases remaining between them. This CDR3 region has 12 residues. Germline lookup yields CDR1 SGHDT and CDR2 YYEEEE.

This chain connects TRBV25-1 to TRBJ2-2, with 8 bases fitting TRBD2. Per germline, CDR1 MGHDK and CDR2 SYGVNS. With 5 bases clipped from V and 5 bases from J, the junction kept 4 bases outside the gene matches. This CDR3 is 14 amino acids long. CDR3 DNA sequence: TGTGCCAGCAGTCTAGCGGGTCTTACCGGGGAGCTGTTTTTT. Residues: CASSLAGLTGELFF.

The J gene is TRBJ2-1, the V gene TRBV5-1; D perhaps matches TRBD2 (6 bases). Trimming took 4 bases from V and 15 from J, leaving 14 bases between them. From germline, CDR1 is SGHRS and CDR2 YFSETQ. CDR3 length: 11 amino acids. In DNA form, the CDR3 reads TGCGCCAGCAGCGGCGGGACCCACCGGTTCTTC. Translation: CASSGGTHRFF.

The J gene is TRBJ1-1, the V gene TRBV3-1 (or the pseudogene TRBV3-2), with D perhaps TRBD1 (6 bases). The CDR3 is 14 amino acids. V dropped 1 base and J dropped 3 bases, with 9 bases sitting between them. CDR1 is LGHDT, CDR2 YNNKEL, per germline (reference sequence). The CDR3, as DNA: TGTGCCAGCAGCCAAGGAGACAGGCACACTGAAGCTTTCTTT. Translation gives CASSQGDRHTEAFF.

The CDR3 spells CASSLALGEQFF. As DNA, the CDR3 is TGTGCCAGCAGCTTAGCGCTCGGTGAGCAGTTCTTC. V gene TRBV7-9 combines with J gene TRBJ2-1; D gene ambiguous. The germline gives CDR1 SEHNR, CDR2 FQNEAQ (reference sequence). Deletions cut 0 bases from V and 9 bases from J, with 6 bases between. The CDR3 runs 12 residues. Filled out from reference TRBV7-9 and TRBJ2-1, the complete variable domain reads DTGVSQNPRHKITKRGQNVTFRCDPISEHNRLYWYRQTLGQGPEFLTYFQNEAQLEKSRLLSDRFSAERPKGSFSTLEIQRTEQGDSAMYLCASSLALGEQFFGPGTRLTVL.

The gene calls are TRBV6-6 and TRBJ2-2; D unclear. Germline CDR1 and CDR2: MNHNY and SVGAGI (reference sequence). This CDR3 contains 12 residues. V lost 5 bases, J lost 7 bases, and 8 bases lay in between. The CDR3 loop is CASSRVDGELFF. The CDR3 DNA follows: TGTGCCAGCAGTCGGGTGGACGGGGAGCTGTTTTTT.

V and J are TRBV3-1 (or the pseudogene TRBV3-2) and TRBJ2-1, with D perhaps TRBD2 (6 bases). Germline-derived CDR1 and CDR2 are LGHDT and YNNKEL (reference sequence). V was cut by 4 bases and J by 9 bases, with 28 bases left in between. This CDR3 is built from 18 residues. CDR3 nucleotides: TGTGCCAGCAGCCCAGGACTAACTGCGGTCACTATGACGGCTGAGCAGTTCTTC. Translating gives CASSPGLTAVTMTAEQFF.

This chain links TRBV6-5 with TRBJ2-6; 8 nucleotides match TRBD1. The germline CDR1 and CDR2 sequences are MNHEY and SVGAGI. V lost 10 bases, J lost 0 bases, and 5 bases stayed unmatched. The CDR3 has 15 amino acids. The chain's CDR3 is CATTGGSSGANVLTF. Here the CDR3 DNA reads TGTGCCACCACAGGGGGAAGCTCTGGGGCCAACGTCCTGACTTTC.

The chain couples TRBV6-5 to TRBJ2-7; 10 nucleotides line up with TRBD1. There are 13 residues in the CDR3. V gave up 6 bases and J gave up 6 bases; unmatched junction bases: 5. Per the germline V gene, CDR1 is MNHEY and CDR2 is SVGAGI. CDR3 in amino acids: CASSEDRGSEQYF. In nucleotides, the CDR3 is TGTGCCAGCAGCGAGGACAGGGGGAGCGAGCAGTACTTC.

This rearrangement joins TRBV9 to TRBJ2-3; D is possibly TRBD2 (5 bases). Per germline, CDR1 SGDLS and CDR2 YYNGEE. Trimming cost V 0 bases and J 6 bases, with 11 bases left between them. CDR3 length: 14 amino acids. The CDR3: CASSVVGRLDTQYF. CDR3 in DNA: TGTGCCAGCAGCGTAGTAGGGAGATTGGATACGCAGTATTTT.

The CDR3 DNA follows: TGTGCCAGCTCACTTCTACGGGGTGGTGACACTGAAGCTTTCTTT. Protein sequence: CASSLLRGGDTEAFF. The J gene is TRBJ1-1, the V gene TRBV18; no firm D call. Germline CDR1 reads KGHSH; CDR2 reads LQKENI. Trimming stripped 4 bases from V and 3 bases from J, with 15 bases between. The CDR3 runs 15 residues.

The chain uses TRBV5-1 and TRBJ2-5; TRBD1 agrees at 8 bases. The CDR3 is 16 residues long. The V segment lost 2 bases and the J segment 2 bases; nucleotides outside the gene matches: 8. From germline, CDR1 is SGHRS and CDR2 YFSETQ. CDR3 DNA sequence: TGCGCCAGCAGCTTCGGGACAGGATCTATGCAAGAGACCCAGTACTTC. The encoded protein is CASSFGTGSMQETQYF. The variable domain in full, completed from reference TRBV5-1 and TRBJ2-5, reads KAGVTQTPRYLIKTRGQQVTLSCSPISGHRSVSWYQQTPGQGLQFLFEYFSETQRNKGNFPGRFSGRQFSNSRSEMNVSTLELGDSALYLCASSFGTGSMQETQYFGPGTRLLVL.

This chain joins TRBV6-5 and TRBJ2-7; D is possibly TRBD1 (6 bases). Deletions cut 2 bases from V and 0 bases from J, with 11 bases between. This CDR3 contains 15 residues. Germline V gene lookup returns CDR1 MNHEY and CDR2 SVGAGI. The CDR3 loop is CASSYLSGASYEQYF. DNA of the CDR3: TGTGCCAGCAGTTACCTTTCAGGGGCCTCCTACGAGCAGTACTTC.

The rearrangement links TRBV18 to TRBJ2-3, with D hard to call. The CDR3 length is 16 residues. Trimming left V 6 bases short and J 4 bases short, with 20 bases between. Germline V lookup: CDR1 KGHSH, CDR2 LQKENI. CDR3 DNA: TGTGCCAGCTCTCCAACGCCGGCCAGCAATTCAGATACGCAGTATTTT. Encoded protein: CASSPTPASNSDTQYF.

V usage is TRBV5-1 and J usage is TRBJ1-2; D is undetermined. CDR3 size: 13 residues. The germline V and J ends were trimmed by 4 bases and 4 bases, with 11 bases remaining between them. Germline CDR1 and CDR2: SGHRS and YFSETQ. The CDR3: CASSVKASYGYTF. The CDR3 nucleotides read TGCGCCAGCAGCGTGAAGGCTAGCTATGGCTACACCTTC.

This clone was recorded once. The chain couples TRBV12-3 or TRBV12-4 to TRBJ1-3; perhaps TRBD1 as D (6 bases). CDR3 length: 13 residues. Trimming removed 6 bases at V and 2 bases at J, with 8 bases between. The CDR3 loop reads CASRGAAGNTIYF. Written as DNA, the CDR3 is TGTGCCAGCAGGGGGGCTGCTGGAAACACCATATATTTT.

This clone was counted only a few times. The rearrangement uses TRBV30 and TRBJ1-6; perhaps TRBD1 as D (6 bases). V lost 6 bases and J lost 5, with 14 bases in between. The CDR3 sequence is 14 residues long. Germline V gives CDR1 GTSNPN, CDR2 SVGIG (reference sequence). The CDR3: CACHRGQHNSPLHF. The CDR3 DNA follows: TGTGCCTGCCACCGAGGACAGCATAATTCACCCCTCCACTTT.